Described below is a single T cell receptor (beta chain) sequence and its context. The antigen is unknown. Measured with immunoSEQ multiplex PCR; TCRdb has only the in-frame clones, and not every one. The table shows 130,000 to 150,000 clones, with 70% to 90% occurring only once. Among the roughly 110 subjects of the validation cohort, separate from the roughly 700-subject first cohort, were the donors. The CDR3 has 14 amino acids. With V trimmed by 3 bases and J by 12 bases, 10 bases remained unmatched. Germline V CDR1 and CDR2: SNHLY, FYNNEI. These data are taken from a study of cytomegalovirus exposure and HLA in healthy donors. General study findings and limits: It was reportedly the case that the classifier diagnosed cytomegalovirus status with high specificity and sensitivity.

This receptor was obtained from a woman younger than 30 in good health and CMV-seropositive. Source material: PBMCs. The gene calls are TRBV2 and TRBJ2-1; 8 bases align to TRBD2. For the CDR3, the DNA is TGTGCCAGCAGTGAGATTAGCGGGACTTCCTCGCAGTTCTTC. Protein: CASSEISGTSSQFF.